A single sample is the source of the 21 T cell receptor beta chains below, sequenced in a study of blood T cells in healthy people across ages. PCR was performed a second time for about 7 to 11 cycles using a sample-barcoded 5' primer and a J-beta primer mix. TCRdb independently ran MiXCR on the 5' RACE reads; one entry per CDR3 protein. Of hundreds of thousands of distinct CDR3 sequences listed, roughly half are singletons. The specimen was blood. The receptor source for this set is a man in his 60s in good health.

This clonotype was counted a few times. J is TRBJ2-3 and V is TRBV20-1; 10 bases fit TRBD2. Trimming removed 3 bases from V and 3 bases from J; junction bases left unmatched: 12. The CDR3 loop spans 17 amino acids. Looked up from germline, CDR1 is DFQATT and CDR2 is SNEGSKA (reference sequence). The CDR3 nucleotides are TGCAGTGCTAGCTCTTGGGCTAGCGGGGGCCGAACAGATACGCAGTATTTT. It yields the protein CSASSWASGGRTDTQYF.

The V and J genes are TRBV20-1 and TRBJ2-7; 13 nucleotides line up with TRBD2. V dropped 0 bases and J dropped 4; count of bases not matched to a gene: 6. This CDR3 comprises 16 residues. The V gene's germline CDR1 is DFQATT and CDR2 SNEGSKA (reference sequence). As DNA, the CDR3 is TGCAGTGCTAGAGATCAGTCGGGACTAGCGGGGTACGAGCAGTACTTC. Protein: CSARDQSGLAGYEQYF.

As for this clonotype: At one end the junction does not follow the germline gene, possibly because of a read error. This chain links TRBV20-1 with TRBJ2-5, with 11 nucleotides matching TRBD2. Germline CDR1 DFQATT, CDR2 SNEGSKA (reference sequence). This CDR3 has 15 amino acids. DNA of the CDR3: TGCAGTGCTAGCGTCACTAGCGGGGGTGCAGAGACCCTGTACTTC. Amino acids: CSASVTSGGAETLYF.

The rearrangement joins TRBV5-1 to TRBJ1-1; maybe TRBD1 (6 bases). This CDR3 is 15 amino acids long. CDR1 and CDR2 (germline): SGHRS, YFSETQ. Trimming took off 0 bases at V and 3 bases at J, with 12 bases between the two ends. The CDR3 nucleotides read TGCGCCAGCAGCTTGGGGACAGATCTTTACACTGAAGCTTTCTTT. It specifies CASSLGTDLYTEAFF.

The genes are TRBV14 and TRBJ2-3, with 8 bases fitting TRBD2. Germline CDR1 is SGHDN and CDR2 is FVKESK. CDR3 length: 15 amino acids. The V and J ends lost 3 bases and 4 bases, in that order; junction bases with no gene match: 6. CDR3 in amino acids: CASSHWTSKADTQYF. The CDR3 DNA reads TGTGCCAGCAGCCACTGGACTAGCAAGGCAGATACGCAGTATTTT.

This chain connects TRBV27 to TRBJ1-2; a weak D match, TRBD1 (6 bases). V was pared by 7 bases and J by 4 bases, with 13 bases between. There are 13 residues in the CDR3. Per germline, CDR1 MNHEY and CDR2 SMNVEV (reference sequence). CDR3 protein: CASTSDSLYGYTF. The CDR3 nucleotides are TGTGCCAGCACCTCGGACAGCCTCTATGGCTACACCTTC.

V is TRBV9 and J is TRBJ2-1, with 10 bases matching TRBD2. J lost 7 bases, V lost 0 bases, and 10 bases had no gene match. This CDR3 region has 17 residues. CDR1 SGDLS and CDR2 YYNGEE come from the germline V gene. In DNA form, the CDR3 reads TGTGCCAGCAGCGTAGATTTACCTAGCGGGAGTTTGAATGAGCAGTTCTTC. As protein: CASSVDLPSGSLNEQFF.

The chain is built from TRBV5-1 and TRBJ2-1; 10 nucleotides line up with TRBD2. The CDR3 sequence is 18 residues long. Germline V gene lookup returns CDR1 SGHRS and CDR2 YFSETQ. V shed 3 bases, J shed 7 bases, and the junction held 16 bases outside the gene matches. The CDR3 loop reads CASSSKSPAAGGRNEQFF. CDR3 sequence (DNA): TGCGCCAGCAGCTCGAAATCCCCCGCAGCGGGGGGGCGTAATGAGCAGTTCTTC.

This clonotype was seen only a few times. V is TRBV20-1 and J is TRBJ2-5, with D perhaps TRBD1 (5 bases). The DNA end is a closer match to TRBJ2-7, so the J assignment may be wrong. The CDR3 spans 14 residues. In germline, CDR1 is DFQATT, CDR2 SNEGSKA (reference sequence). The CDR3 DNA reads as TGCAGTGCTAGAGTGGTAAGGGGTCAGTACGAGCAGTACTTC. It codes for CSARVVRGQYEQYF.

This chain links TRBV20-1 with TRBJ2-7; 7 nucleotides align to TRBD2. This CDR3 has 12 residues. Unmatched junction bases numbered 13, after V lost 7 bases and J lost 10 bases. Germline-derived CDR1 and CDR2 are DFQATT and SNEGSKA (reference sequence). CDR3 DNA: TGCAGTGTCGGGGGGACGTATGAGGCCCAGTACTTC. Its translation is CSVGGTYEAQYF.

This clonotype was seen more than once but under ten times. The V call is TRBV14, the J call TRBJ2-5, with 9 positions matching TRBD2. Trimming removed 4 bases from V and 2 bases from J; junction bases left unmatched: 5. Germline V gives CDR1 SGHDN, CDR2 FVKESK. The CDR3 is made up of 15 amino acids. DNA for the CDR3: TGTGCCAGCAGCCCCTATAGCGGGGGACAAGAGACCCAGTACTTC. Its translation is CASSPYSGGQETQYF.

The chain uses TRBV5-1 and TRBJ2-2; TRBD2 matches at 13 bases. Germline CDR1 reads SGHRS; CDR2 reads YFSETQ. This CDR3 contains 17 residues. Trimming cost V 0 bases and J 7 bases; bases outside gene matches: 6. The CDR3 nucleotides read TGCGCCAGCAGCTTGGCCGGGACTAGCGGGATTGTCGGGGAGCTGTTTTTT. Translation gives CASSLAGTSGIVGELFF.

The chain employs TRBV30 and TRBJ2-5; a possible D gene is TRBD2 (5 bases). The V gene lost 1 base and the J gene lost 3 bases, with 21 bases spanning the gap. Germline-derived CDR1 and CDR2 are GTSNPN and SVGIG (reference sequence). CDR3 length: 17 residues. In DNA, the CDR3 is TGTGCCTGGAGTGACCCCTCGAGGGCAGGCCCTAAAGAGACCCAGTACTTC. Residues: CAWSDPSRAGPKETQYF.

The CDR3 nucleotides are TGCGCCAGCAGCTCCTTCGGACTAGCGGCGACTCAAGAGACCCAGTACTTC. Residues: CASSSFGLAATQETQYF. The chain uses TRBV5-1 and TRBJ2-5; 10 nucleotides line up with TRBD2. The CDR3 has 17 residues. Unmatched junction bases numbered 10, after V lost 3 bases and J lost 2 bases. Germline CDR1 and CDR2: SGHRS and YFSETQ.

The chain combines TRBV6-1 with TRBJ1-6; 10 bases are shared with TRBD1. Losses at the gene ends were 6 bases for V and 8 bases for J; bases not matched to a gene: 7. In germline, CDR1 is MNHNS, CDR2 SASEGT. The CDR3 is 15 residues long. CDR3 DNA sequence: TGTGCCAGCAGCGACAGGGGGCAAGTGGATTCACCCCTCCACTTT. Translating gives CASSDRGQVDSPLHF.

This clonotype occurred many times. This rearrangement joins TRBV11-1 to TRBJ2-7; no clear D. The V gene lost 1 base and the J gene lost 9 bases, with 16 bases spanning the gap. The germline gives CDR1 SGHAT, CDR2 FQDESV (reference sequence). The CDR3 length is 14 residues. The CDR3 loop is CASSLGGSRDLQYF. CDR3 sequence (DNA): TGTGCCAGCAGCTTAGGGGGTAGCCGAGACTTGCAGTACTTC.

The CDR3 region has the DNA TGTGCCAGCAGCCCGCCTAGCGGGGACGCCCACGAGCAGTACTTC. It yields the protein CASSPPSGDAHEQYF. This chain connects TRBV7-9 to TRBJ2-7; 9 bases line up with TRBD2. With V trimmed by 5 bases and J by 5 bases, 10 bases remained unmatched. Germline loops: CDR1 SEHNR, CDR2 FQNEAQ (reference sequence). The CDR3 extends over 15 amino acids.

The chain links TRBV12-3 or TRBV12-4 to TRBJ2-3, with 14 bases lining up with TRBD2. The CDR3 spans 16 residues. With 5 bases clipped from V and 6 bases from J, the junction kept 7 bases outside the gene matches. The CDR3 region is CASSPWTSGGTDTQYF. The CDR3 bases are TGTGCCAGCAGTCCCTGGACTAGCGGGGGGACCGATACGCAGTATTTT.

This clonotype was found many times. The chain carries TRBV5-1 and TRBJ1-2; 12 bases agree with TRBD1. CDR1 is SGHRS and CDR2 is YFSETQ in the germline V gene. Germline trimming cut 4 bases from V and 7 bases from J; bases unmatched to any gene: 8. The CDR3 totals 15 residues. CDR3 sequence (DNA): TGCGCCAGCAGCAAGGGACAGGGGGCGCGGCTTGGCTACACCTTC. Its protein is CASSKGQGARLGYTF.

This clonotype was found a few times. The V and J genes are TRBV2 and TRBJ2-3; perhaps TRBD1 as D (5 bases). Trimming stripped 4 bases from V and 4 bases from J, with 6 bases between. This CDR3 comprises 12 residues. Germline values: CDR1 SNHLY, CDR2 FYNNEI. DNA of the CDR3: TGTGCCAGCAGTGCAGGGTCAGATACGCAGTATTTT. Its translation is CASSAGSDTQYF.

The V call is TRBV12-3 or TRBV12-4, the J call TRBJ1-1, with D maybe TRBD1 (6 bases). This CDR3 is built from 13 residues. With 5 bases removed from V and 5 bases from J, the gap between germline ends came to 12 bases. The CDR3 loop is CASSLQGWTEAFF. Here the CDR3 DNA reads TGTGCCAGCAGTCTACAGGGTTGGACTGAAGCTTTCTTT.